A single sample is the source of the 27 T cell receptor beta chains below, sequenced in a study of control samples from healthy donors and cancer patients (dated by TCRdb to between 2020 and 2021). To prepare the library, the immunoSEQ multiplex PCR assay was applied. The source is immuneACCESS, and TCRdb retained only in-frame sequences with V and J called. Part of the clones is not carried over; for the studies checked, unresolved V genes explain less than half of this, and the remainder is unexplained. The sample table records about 410,000 clones; approximately 92% of these occur just once. Jointly, the top ten make up 5.5% to 7.5% of the sample. The sequenced sample was PBMCs. Source of these receptors: a middle-aged man with head and neck cancer.

V and J are TRBV6-6 and TRBJ2-3; 9 bases line up with TRBD1. This CDR3 is 14 amino acids long. With 6 bases clipped from V and 2 bases from J, the junction kept 3 bases outside the gene matches. Germline CDR1 is MNHNY and CDR2 is SVGAGI (reference sequence). The CDR3 is CASRIQGATDTQYF. The CDR3 nucleotides read TGTGCCAGCAGAATACAGGGGGCCACAGATACGCAGTATTTT.

In this sample, this clone turned up a few times. The V gene is TRBV5-6, the J gene TRBJ1-1, with 10 positions matching TRBD1. CDR3 size: 15 residues. Germline lookup yields CDR1 SGHDT and CDR2 YYEEEE. V was clipped by 3 bases and J by 4 bases; unmatched bases: 6. The CDR3 nucleotides read TGTGCCAGCAGCTCCTGGACAGGGGGGCTCACTGAAGCTTTCTTT. Amino acid sequence: CASSSWTGGLTEAFF.

CDR3 sequence reads: CSVADTGLTYGYTF. The DNA of the CDR3 is TGCAGCGTTGCCGATACAGGGCTCACCTATGGCTACACCTTC. The chain recombines TRBV29-1 with TRBJ1-2; tentative D call: TRBD1 (6 bases). The CDR3 contains 14 residues. Trimming took 4 bases from V and 4 from J, leaving 16 bases between them. From germline, CDR1 is SQVTM and CDR2 ANQGSEA.

This chain joins TRBV27 and TRBJ2-2; TRBD1 matches at 8 bases. Losses at the gene ends were 2 bases for V and 6 bases for J; bases not matched to a gene: 5. CDR3 length equals 15 residues. From germline, CDR1 is MNHEY and CDR2 SMNVEV (reference sequence). Written as DNA, the CDR3 is TGTGCCAGCAGTTTAACGGCAGGGGGCCCCGGGGAGCTGTTTTTT. This translates into CASSLTAGGPGELFF.

This clone was seen a handful of times. This chain uses TRBV6-5 with TRBJ1-4; weak D call: TRBD1 (5 bases). Germline V gives CDR1 MNHEY, CDR2 SVGAGI. The CDR3 totals 15 residues. V dropped 5 bases and J dropped 3 bases, with 13 bases sitting between them. CDR3 region: CASSPTREPNEKLFF. The CDR3 nucleotides read TGTGCCAGCAGTCCCACCAGGGAGCCTAATGAAAAACTGTTTTTT.

J is TRBJ2-2 and V is TRBV11-2, with a weak D call TRBD2 (6 bases). Trimming removed 5 bases at V and 6 bases at J, with 10 bases between. This CDR3 has 13 residues. CDR1 SGHAT and CDR2 FQNNGV come from the germline V gene. CDR3 sequence (DNA): TGTGCCAGCAGCCAGACTAGAGCCGGGGAGCTGTTTTTT. It encodes CASSQTRAGELFF.

The chain links TRBV9 to TRBJ2-7; TRBD1 matches at 9 bases. The length of the CDR3 is 14 residues. V trimming: 3 bases; J trimming: 7 bases; junction bases outside the gene matches: 8. Germline CDR1 and CDR2: SGDLS and YYNGEE. The DNA for the CDR3 is TGTGCCAGCAGCGGTACAGGGGGCGCGGAAGAGCAGTACTTC. Protein product: CASSGTGGAEEQYF.

The chain recombines TRBV6-5 with TRBJ1-2; tentatively, D is TRBD1 (5 bases). Trimming removed 6 bases from V and 5 bases from J, with 16 bases in between. Germline loops: CDR1 MNHEY, CDR2 SVGAGI. The CDR3 extends over 14 amino acids. The CDR3 is CASRGAGTAYGYTF. CDR3 sequence (DNA): TGTGCCAGCAGGGGCGCCGGGACCGCGTATGGCTACACCTTC.

The chain is built from TRBV18 and TRBJ1-4; D uncertain. The CDR3 contains 18 residues. CDR1 and CDR2 from the germline V gene are KGHSH and LQKENI. Between the trimmed V and J ends, which lost 1 base and 7 bases, there was a span of 22 bases. The CDR3 DNA sequence: TGTGCCAGCTCACCACGGGTCGATCCTGCGGGGATTAGTGAAAAACTGTTTTTT. Protein sequence: CASSPRVDPAGISEKLFF.

The V call is TRBV30, the J call TRBJ2-3; D possibly corresponds to TRBD2 (6 bases). Trimming shortened V by 0 bases and J by 3 bases, and 10 bases separated the two germline ends. CDR1 and CDR2 (germline): GTSNPN, SVGIG (reference sequence). The CDR3 contains 14 residues. CDR3 amino acids: CAWSVGLATDTQYF. In DNA, the CDR3 is TGTGCCTGGAGTGTTGGGCTAGCGACAGATACGCAGTATTTT.

This chain uses TRBV7-3 with TRBJ2-2, with no clear D. This CDR3 has 13 amino acids. Germline CDR1 reads SGHTA; CDR2 reads FQGTGA. V was trimmed by 4 bases and J by 4 bases, leaving 7 bases between them. CDR3 sequence reads: CASSYLGTGELFF. The CDR3 bases are TGTGCCAGCAGCTATCTAGGCACCGGGGAGCTGTTTTTT.

The chain recombines TRBV27 with TRBJ1-5, with D tentatively TRBD1 (6 bases). The length of the CDR3 is 15 residues. V dropped 5 bases and J dropped 3 bases, with 14 bases sitting between them. Germline values: CDR1 MNHEY, CDR2 SMNVEV (reference sequence). CDR3 protein: CASSTNRASNQPQHF. In DNA form, the CDR3 reads TGTGCCAGCAGTACAAACAGGGCATCCAATCAGCCCCAGCATTTT.

Of note for this clone: This sample includes further DNA sequences coding for the same CDR3. The chain uses TRBV9 and TRBJ2-5; 7 bases match TRBD2. Per germline, CDR1 SGDLS and CDR2 YYNGEE. The CDR3 is made up of 11 amino acids. With V trimmed by 7 bases and J by 3 bases, 0 bases remained unmatched. This chain's CDR3 is CASGLEETQYF. The CDR3 bases are TGTGCCAGCGGACTAGAAGAGACCCAGTACTTC.

This chain connects TRBV2 to TRBJ2-1, with 10 bases identical to TRBD2. Trimming cost V 6 bases and J 8 bases; bases outside gene matches: 10. This CDR3 has 15 residues. CDR1 and CDR2 from the germline V gene are SNHLY and FYNNEI. For the CDR3, the DNA is TGTGCCAGCAGGGCCAGCGGGGGGGCCAGGGATGAGCAGTTCTTC. This codes for CASRASGGARDEQFF. Filled out from reference TRBV2 and TRBJ2-1, the complete variable domain reads EPEVTQTPSHQVTQMGQEVILRCVPISNHLYFYWYRQILGQKVEFLVSFYNNEISEKSEIFDDQFSVERPDGSNFTLKIRSTKLEDSAMYFCASRASGGARDEQFFGPGTRLTVL.

The CDR3 region is CAIATYLAGGDNEQFF. In DNA, the CDR3 is TGTGCCATCGCAACCTATCTAGCGGGAGGGGACAATGAGCAGTTCTTC. This chain connects TRBV2 to TRBJ2-1, with TRBD2 identical over 12 bases. Germline CDR1 SNHLY, CDR2 FYNNEI. The CDR3 runs 16 residues. Germline trimming cut 10 bases from V and 5 bases from J; bases unmatched to any gene: 12.

The V call is TRBV4-3, the J call TRBJ1-1; D not certain. Germline V gene data show CDR1 as LGHNA and CDR2 as YSLEER. The germline V and J ends were trimmed by 5 bases and 5 bases, with 9 bases remaining between them. This CDR3 spans 12 amino acids. The CDR3 sequence: CASSGVGTEAFF. The DNA of the CDR3 is TGCGCCAGCAGCGGCGTGGGTACTGAAGCTTTCTTT.

The chain joins TRBV4-2 to TRBJ1-1; 8 bases agree with TRBD1. The junction had 7 bases not matched to a gene; V was cut back by 4 bases and J by 3 bases. This CDR3 is 15 amino acids long. From germline, CDR1 is LGHNA and CDR2 YNFKEQ. The CDR3 DNA reads TGTGCCAGCAGCCCGAGACAGGGGATCGACACTGAAGCTTTCTTT. Translated: CASSPRQGIDTEAFF.

The gene calls are TRBV6-5 and TRBJ1-6; 11 bases fit TRBD1. CDR3 length equals 14 residues. V lost 8 bases to trimming and J lost 13 bases; unmatched junction nucleotides: 10. CDR1 and CDR2 from the germline V gene are MNHEY and SVGAGI. Here the CDR3 DNA reads TGTGCCAGCTCTAAACGGGACAGGGGGAGTCCCCTCCACTTT. Its translation is CASSKRDRGSPLHF.

This clone was observed once. The chain is built from TRBV5-1 and TRBJ2-5, with TRBD1 matching 9 bases. J was trimmed by 2 bases and V by 7 bases; bases with no gene match: 3. From germline, CDR1 is SGHRS and CDR2 YFSETQ. The CDR3 runs to 13 residues. CDR3 protein: CASGGQGQETQYF. CDR3 DNA: TGCGCCAGCGGGGGACAGGGTCAAGAGACCCAGTACTTC.

V gene TRBV4-2 combines with J gene TRBJ2-3, with 8 positions matching TRBD2. The length of the CDR3 is 20 residues. The V gene's germline CDR1 is LGHNA and CDR2 YNFKEQ. V trimming: 4 bases; J trimming: 3 bases; junction bases outside the gene matches: 21. The CDR3 spells CASSPLAWTGGVFETDTQYF. Here the CDR3 DNA reads TGTGCCAGCAGCCCCTTGGCGTGGACCGGGGGGGTTTTTGAGACAGATACGCAGTATTTT.

The rearrangement uses TRBV10-2 and TRBJ2-5; D is ambiguous. The germline gives CDR1 WSHSY, CDR2 SAAADI. V was clipped by 4 bases and J by 5 bases, with 14 bases between them. The CDR3 totals 14 residues. The CDR3 bases are TGCGCCAGCAGTGTTGCGAGAAACGTTGAGACCCAGTACTTC. Translating gives CASSVARNVETQYF.

This rearrangement joins TRBV19 to TRBJ1-2; D is unclear. V was trimmed by 7 bases and J by 2 bases, leaving 5 bases between them. The CDR3 runs 11 residues. Germline CDR1 and CDR2: LNHDA and SQIVND (reference sequence). CDR3 DNA: TGTGCCAGTACGGGGAACTATGGCTACACCTTC. This translates into CASTGNYGYTF.

This clone was detected only a few times. The chain is built from TRBV3-1 (or the pseudogene TRBV3-2) and TRBJ2-5, with D uncertain. The ends were cut back, 1 base at V and 3 bases at J, with 12 bases in the middle. Germline V CDR1 and CDR2: LGHDT, YNNKEL (reference sequence). This CDR3 has 15 residues. CDR3 region: CASSQVLGRKETQYF. Here the CDR3 DNA reads TGTGCCAGCAGCCAAGTTCTGGGAAGGAAAGAGACCCAGTACTTC.

The genes are TRBV10-3 and TRBJ1-2; TRBD1 aligns across 7 bases. CDR3 length equals 14 residues. Trimming at V came to 2 bases and at J to 7 bases, leaving 7 bases not matched to a gene. CDR1 and CDR2 from the germline V gene are ENHRY and SYGVKD. The CDR3 DNA reads TGTGCCATCAGTGAGCAAGACAGGGCCTCTGGCTACACCTTC. This translates into CAISEQDRASGYTF.

The J gene is TRBJ2-5, the V gene TRBV7-6, with no clear D. This CDR3 has 14 amino acids. The ends were cut back, 3 bases at V and 5 bases at J, with 13 bases in the middle. The germline V gene encodes CDR1 SGHVS and CDR2 FNYEAQ. The CDR3: CASSFLSNGETQYF. The CDR3 nucleotides are TGTGCCAGCAGCTTTCTGTCCAACGGGGAGACCCAGTACTTC.

This chain links TRBV18 with TRBJ1-1; no firm D call. The germline CDR1 and CDR2 sequences are KGHSH and LQKENI. V lost 5 bases to trimming and J lost 11 bases, with 24 bases between them. The CDR3 is 15 amino acids. DNA for the CDR3: TGTGCCAGCTCATCAGACGGCGGCGGTTCCTCTGGGGCTTTCTTT. Encoded protein: CASSSDGGGSSGAFF. Drawing the rest from reference TRBV18 and TRBJ1-1, the complete variable domain is NAGVMQNPRHLVRRRGQEARLRCSPMKGHSHVYWYRQLPEEGLKFMVYLQKENIIDESGMPKERFSAEFPKEGPSILRIQQVVRGDSAAYFCASSSDGGGSSGAFFGQGTRLTVV.

The rearrangement uses TRBV15 and TRBJ1-4; D is perhaps TRBD1 (6 bases). Per germline, CDR1 LNHNV and CDR2 YYDKDF (reference sequence). V was trimmed by 0 bases and J by 5 bases, leaving 7 bases between them. This CDR3 region has 14 residues. Written as DNA, the CDR3 is TGTGCCACCAGCAGAGACAGGGGAAATGAAAAACTGTTTTTT. Residues: CATSRDRGNEKLFF.